This T cell receptor (beta chain) emerged from a study of T cells in Graves' hyperthyroidism and ophthalmopathy. Researchers took RNA transcripts and amplified the TCR beta CDR3 regions from them. With the HTBI primer set, the TCR CDR3 went through a first round of RT-PCR. TCRdb passed the multiplex PCR reads through MiXCR, listing each CDR3 protein once. The sample holds more than 300,000 distinct CDR3 sequences, 18% seen once. For ophthalmopathy patients, the Clinical Activity Score was at least 3 and the NOSPECS grade at least 4; duration was under 3 months. Uncontrolled infection, other autoimmune disease, pregnancy or lactation disqualified patients from enrolment. Findings of the study overall: Most expanded thyroid clonotypes above 0.001 recurred in blood.

This clonotype was seen ten or more times. Its matching antigen is unknown. The receptor was derived from a man younger than 35 with Graves' ophthalmopathy. Source material: blood.

CDR3 protein: CASRQPGQGYTGELFF. As DNA, the CDR3 is TGTGCCAGCAGGCAACCGGGACAGGGTTACACCGGGGAGCTGTTTTTT. The rearrangement links TRBV7-9 to TRBJ2-2; 9 nucleotides align to TRBD1. J gave up 3 bases and V 6 bases, and 8 bases lay outside the gene matches. Germline V gene data show CDR1 as SEHNR and CDR2 as FQNEAQ (reference sequence). This CDR3 is built from 16 residues.